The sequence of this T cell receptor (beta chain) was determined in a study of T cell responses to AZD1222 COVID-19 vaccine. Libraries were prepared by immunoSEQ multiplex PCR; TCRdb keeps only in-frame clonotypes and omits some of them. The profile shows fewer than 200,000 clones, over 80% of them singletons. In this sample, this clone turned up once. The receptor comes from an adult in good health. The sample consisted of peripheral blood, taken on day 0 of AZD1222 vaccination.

CDR3 DNA sequence: TGTGCCAGCAGTCGACTAGCGAGTGAGCAGTTCTTC. This encodes CASSRLASEQFF. The chain recombines TRBV6-2 or TRBV6-3 with TRBJ2-1, with 8 bases fitting TRBD2. The V gene's germline CDR1 is MNHEY and CDR2 SVGEGT. Trimming removed 5 bases from V and 9 bases from J; junction bases left unmatched: 3. The length of the CDR3 is 12 residues.